This T cell receptor beta chain emerged from a study of response to subunit inactivated influenza vaccine. General study results and limits: A suggestion made by the authors is that each seasonal influenza vaccination recruits few new T cells.

Details on this clonotype: Its target is not known.

From the RT-PCR reads, TCRdb called clonotypes with MiXCR, one entry per CDR3 protein. The repertoire holds over 800,000 distinct CDR3 sequences, with 21% as singletons. V gave up 5 bases and J gave up 2 bases, with 15 bases separating them. This CDR3 is 15 amino acids long. Germline CDR1 SEHNR, CDR2 FQNEAQ (reference sequence). This material consisted of PBMCs from blood, taken 5 days after vaccination. J is TRBJ2-5 and V is TRBV7-9; D remains ambiguous. This clonotype originated in a man in his forties or fifties who received an inactivated influenza vaccine. CDR3 sequence: CASSRLGNQQETQYF. CDR3 DNA sequence: TGTGCCAGCAGCCGTCTGGGGAACCAACAAGAGACCCAGTACTTC.